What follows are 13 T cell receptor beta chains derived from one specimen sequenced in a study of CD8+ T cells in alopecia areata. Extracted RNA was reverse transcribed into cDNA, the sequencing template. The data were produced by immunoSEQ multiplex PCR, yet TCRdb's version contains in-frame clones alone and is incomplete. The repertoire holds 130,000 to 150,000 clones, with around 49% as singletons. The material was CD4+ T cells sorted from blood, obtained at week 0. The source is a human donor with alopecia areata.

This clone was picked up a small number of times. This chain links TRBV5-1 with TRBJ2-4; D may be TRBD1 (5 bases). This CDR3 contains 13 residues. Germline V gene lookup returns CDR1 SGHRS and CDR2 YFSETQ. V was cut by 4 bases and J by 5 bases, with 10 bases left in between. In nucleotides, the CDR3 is TGCGCCAGCAGCCAATCGACAGAAAACATTCAGTACTTC. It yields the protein CASSQSTENIQYF.

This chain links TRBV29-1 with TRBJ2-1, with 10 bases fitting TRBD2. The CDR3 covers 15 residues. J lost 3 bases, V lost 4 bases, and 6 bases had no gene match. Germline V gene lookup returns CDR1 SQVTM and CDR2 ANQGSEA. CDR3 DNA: TGCAGCGTTGCCTTAGCGGGAGGACTCTACAATGAGCAGTTCTTC. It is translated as CSVALAGGLYNEQFF.

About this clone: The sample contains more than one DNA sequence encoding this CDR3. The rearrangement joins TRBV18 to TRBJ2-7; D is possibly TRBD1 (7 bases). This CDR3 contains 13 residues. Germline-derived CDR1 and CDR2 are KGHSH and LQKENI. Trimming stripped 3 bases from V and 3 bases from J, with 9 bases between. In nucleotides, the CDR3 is TGTGCCAGCTCACCGCAGGGGGGCTACGAGCAGTACTTC. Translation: CASSPQGGYEQYF.

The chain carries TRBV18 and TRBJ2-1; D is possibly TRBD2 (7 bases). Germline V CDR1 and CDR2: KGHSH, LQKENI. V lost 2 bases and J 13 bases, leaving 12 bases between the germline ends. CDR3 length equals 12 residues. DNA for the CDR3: TGTGCCAGCTCACCAGGGGGGGCCCTACAGTTCTTC. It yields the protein CASSPGGALQFF.

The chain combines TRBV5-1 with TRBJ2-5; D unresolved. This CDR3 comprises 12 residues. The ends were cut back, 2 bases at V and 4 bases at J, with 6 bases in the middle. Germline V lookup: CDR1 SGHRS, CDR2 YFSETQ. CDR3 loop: CASSFGGETQYF. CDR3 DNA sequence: TGCGCCAGCAGCTTCGGTGGAGAGACCCAGTACTTC. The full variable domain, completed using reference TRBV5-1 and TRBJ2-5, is KAGVTQTPRYLIKTRGQQVTLSCSPISGHRSVSWYQQTPGQGLQFLFEYFSETQRNKGNFPGRFSGRQFSNSRSEMNVSTLELGDSALYLCASSFGGETQYFGPGTRLLVL.

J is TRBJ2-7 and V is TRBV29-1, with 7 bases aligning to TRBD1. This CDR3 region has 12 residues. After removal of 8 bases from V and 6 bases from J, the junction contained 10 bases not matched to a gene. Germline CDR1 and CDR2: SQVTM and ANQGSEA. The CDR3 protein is CSYSRAGGEQYF. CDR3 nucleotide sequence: TGCAGCTATAGCCGGGCAGGGGGCGAGCAGTACTTC.

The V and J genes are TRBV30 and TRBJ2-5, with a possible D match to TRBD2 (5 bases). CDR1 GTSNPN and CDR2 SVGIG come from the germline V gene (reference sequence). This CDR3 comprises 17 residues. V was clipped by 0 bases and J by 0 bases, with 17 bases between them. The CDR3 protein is CAWSVLRTSGNQETQYF. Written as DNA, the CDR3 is TGTGCCTGGAGTGTACTGCGGACCTCCGGGAACCAAGAGACCCAGTACTTC.

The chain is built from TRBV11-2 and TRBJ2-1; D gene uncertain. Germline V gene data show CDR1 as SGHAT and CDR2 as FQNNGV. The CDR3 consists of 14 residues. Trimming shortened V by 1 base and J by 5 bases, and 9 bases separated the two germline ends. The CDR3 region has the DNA TGTGCCAGCAGCTTAGTGGTTCCAGACAATGAGCAGTTCTTC. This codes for CASSLVVPDNEQFF.

The CDR3 is CSARTGSGNTIYF. CDR3 sequence (DNA): TGCAGCGCCCGGACGGGCTCTGGAAACACCATATATTTT. This chain uses TRBV29-1 with TRBJ1-3; no clear D. The germline gives CDR1 SQVTM, CDR2 ANQGSEA. This CDR3 spans 13 amino acids. The V end lost 7 bases, the J end lost 0 bases, and 10 bases lay between the germline ends. Full variable domain (missing parts from reference TRBV29-1 and TRBJ1-3): SAVISQKPSRDICQRGTSLTIQCQVDSQVTMMFWYRQQPGQSLTLIATANQGSEATYESGFVIDKFPISRPNLTFSTLTVSNMSPEDSSIYLCSARTGSGNTIYFGEGSWLTVV.

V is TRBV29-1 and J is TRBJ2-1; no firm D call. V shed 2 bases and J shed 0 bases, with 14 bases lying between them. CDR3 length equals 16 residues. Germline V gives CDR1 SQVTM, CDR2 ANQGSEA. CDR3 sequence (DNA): TGCAGCGTTGAACCCTACTACCAAATCTCCTACAATGAGCAGTTCTTC. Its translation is CSVEPYYQISYNEQFF.

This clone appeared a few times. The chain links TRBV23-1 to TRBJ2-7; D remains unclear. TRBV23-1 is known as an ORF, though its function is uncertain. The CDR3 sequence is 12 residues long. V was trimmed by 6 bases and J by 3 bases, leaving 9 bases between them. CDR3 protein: CASRNHYYEQYF. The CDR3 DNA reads TGCGCCAGCAGAAACCATTACTACGAGCAGTACTTC.

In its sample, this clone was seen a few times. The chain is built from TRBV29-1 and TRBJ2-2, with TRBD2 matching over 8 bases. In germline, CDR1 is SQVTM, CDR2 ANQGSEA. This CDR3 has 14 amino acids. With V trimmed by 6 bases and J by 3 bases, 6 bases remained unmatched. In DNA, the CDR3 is TGCAGCGTCGGGGGGGTCAGGGACACCGGGGAGCTGTTTTTT. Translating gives CSVGGVRDTGELFF.

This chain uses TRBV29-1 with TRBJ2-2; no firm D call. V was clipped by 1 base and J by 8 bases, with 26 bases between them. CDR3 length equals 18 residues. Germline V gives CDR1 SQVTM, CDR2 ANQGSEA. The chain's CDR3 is CSVEGPSPKDGRFGELFF. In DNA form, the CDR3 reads TGCAGCGTTGAAGGCCCTTCCCCAAAGGACGGACGTTTTGGGGAGCTGTTTTTT.